This T cell receptor beta chain was retrieved from a study of a mutant IDH1 vaccine in newly diagnosed glioma (dated by TCRdb to the early 2020s). Regarding the complete study: Vaccination started 4-6 weeks after radiotherapy alone, or was given together with temozolomide cycles in the groups whose treatment included chemotherapy. The 30 to 40 treated patients were approximately 62% male and roughly 40% female, with a mean age of roughly 42 years. Prior to enrollment, patients had been given standard therapy consisting of radiotherapy alone, temozolomide alone, or radiochemotherapy with temozolomide, with the combination given to most patients. The week-35 safety follow-up took place at visit V12, and the week-47 end of study took place at visit V13. Peripheral blood samples were drawn at six visits, namely V03 (baseline), V05, V07, V10, V12 and V13. Longitudinal TCRB deep sequencing was performed for about 25 treated patients wherever samples were available for exploratory analyses. Summary of the overall study and its limitations: Immune responses induced by the vaccine were seen in 93.3% of patients across multiple MHC alleles. Availability determined which PBMC samples were chosen for TCRB deep sequencing. Changes in the top peripheral T cell clonotypes picked up by TCRB sequencing did not appear to be linked to pseudoprogression. The authors stated that sample limitations prevented analyses of patient blood samples from being reproduced.

The library was produced with the immunoSEQ multiplex PCR assay. Rearranged TCR beta chain sequences were amplified with the hsTCRB Kit following the manufacturer's protocol. TCRB libraries were sequenced on an Illumina MiSeq. As for how the authors treated the data: Demultiplexing, trimming and gene mapping were performed with the kit vendor's proprietary platform. TCRdb holds this immuneACCESS table with in-frame rearrangements only. Some clones are missing; in checked studies, unresolved V genes explain under half, and the rest has no known cause. V and J calls and clone size follow that table, whereas D and trimming were derived from the DNA. The sample data list tens of thousands of clones, and roughly 80% of these were observed just once. The ten largest clones take up roughly 4.5% of the sample. Ends trimmed: V by 8 bases, J by 5 bases; bases unmatched to a gene: 11. The CDR3 numbers 14 residues from cysteine through phenylalanine. The sequence is cut down to CDR3 DNA, 42 bases in frame from base 1. Based on the germline V gene, the CDR1 and CDR2 sequences are MDHEN and SYDVKM.

The time point label of this sample denotes: week 47, end of study. A 20-mer mutant IDH1 peptide at 300 micrograms in Montanide made up each vaccine dose, which was injected subcutaneously together with topical imiquimod. Across visits V03 through V10, patients got a total of eight vaccinations, given in weeks 1, 3, 5, 7, 11, 15, 19 and 23. Donors had newly diagnosed WHO grade 3 or 4 IDH1-mutant astrocytomas with loss of nuclear ATRX. The samples were drawn from NOA16, a multicentre, single-arm, open-label phase I trial in Germany that tested a mutant IDH1 peptide vaccine in humans for the first time. Genomic DNA for TCRB sequencing was extracted from EDTA blood using the DNeasy Blood and Tissue Kit. As for this clone: The antigen it recognizes is unknown. No base quality information exists; no much larger clone differs at one position.

The source of this sequence is a woman under 40 with glioma. Some clones in this sample may be carry-over from other donors' samples. The chain couples TRBV28 to TRBJ2-5; the central 7 bases match TRBD1. The sample was PBMCs, taken from a glioma patient whose treatment included an IDH1 peptide vaccine. The CDR3 here reads CASLRGGSDETQYF. The nucleotide sequence is TGTGCCAGCTTGAGAGGGGGCTCGGATGAGACCCAGTACTTC.